Detailed here is one TCR beta chain. The antigen is undetermined. Division of CD4+ cells produced a CD45RA+ naive subset and a CD45RA-negative memory subset. The data derive from a study of shared clonotypes between healthy human individuals. General study results and limits: Shared clonotypes across all four donors exceeded non-shared ones in generation probability.

CDR1 is SGDLS, CDR2 YYNGEE, per germline. The V segment lost 0 bases and the J segment 12 bases; nucleotides outside the gene matches: 10. The CDR3 is 15 residues long. Several immunoSEQ plates held equal portions of the genomic DNA taken from each subset. As handled by the study authors: Filtering of immunoSEQ junctional sequences could not match full-length read filtering. Sequenced by immunoSEQ multiplex PCR; TCRdb stores in-frame clones only, minus some. That table gives V, J and clone size, and the DNA gave D and trimming. The table has over a million clones, about 98% seen once; the top ten hold roughly 0.45%.

This rearrangement joins TRBV9 to TRBJ2-1; 9 bases fit TRBD2. The clonotype comes from a man in his thirties or forties in good health. The material sequenced was naive CD4+ T cells sorted from blood. Indicated subset: CD45RA+ positively selected. The CDR3 reads CASSVASSGAQGQFF. As DNA, the CDR3 is TGTGCCAGCAGCGTAGCGTCTAGCGGGGCACAGGGGCAGTTCTTC.